This T cell receptor (beta chain) is from a study of CD8 T cells in ankylosing spondylitis. General study findings and limits: Clones linked to disease were reported to show significant enrichment in matched ankylosing spondylitis synovial fluid.

Construction of TCR beta libraries was performed using quantitative 5'-RACE with molecular barcodes. TCRdb redid the calling of the 5' RACE reads with MiXCR, one entry per CDR3 protein. The sample carries a few hundred thousand distinct CDR3 sequences, about 20% recorded once. This CDR3 is 20 amino acids long. Germline assignment: CDR1 KGHDR and CDR2 SFDVKD. The J segment lost 4 bases and the V segment lost 0 bases, leaving 16 bases of the junction unmatched. As concerns this clonotype: The antigen is undetermined.

The chain recombines TRBV24-1 with TRBJ2-3; TRBD1 matches at 9 bases. The receptor comes from a male donor with ankylosing spondylitis or in good health (not recorded which). The sequenced material came from blood, either unsorted or a sorted T cell fraction (not recorded which). The CDR3 spells CATSDLTSKGQGQWADTQYF. CDR3 in DNA: TGTGCCACCAGTGATTTGACCTCCAAGGGACAGGGCCAGTGGGCAGATACGCAGTATTTT.